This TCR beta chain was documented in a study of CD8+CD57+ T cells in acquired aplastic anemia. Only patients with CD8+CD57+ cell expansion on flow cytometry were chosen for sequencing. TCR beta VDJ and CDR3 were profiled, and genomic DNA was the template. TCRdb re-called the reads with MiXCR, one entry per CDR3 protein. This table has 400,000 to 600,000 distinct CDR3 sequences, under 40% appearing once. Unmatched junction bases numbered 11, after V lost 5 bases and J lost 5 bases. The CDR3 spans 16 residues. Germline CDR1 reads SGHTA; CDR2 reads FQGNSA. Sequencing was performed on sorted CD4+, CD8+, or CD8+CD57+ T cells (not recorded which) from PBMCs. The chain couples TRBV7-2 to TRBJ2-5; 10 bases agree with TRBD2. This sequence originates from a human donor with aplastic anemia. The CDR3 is CASSPEGLAGAETQYF. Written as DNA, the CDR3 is TGTGCCAGCAGCCCCGAAGGGCTAGCGGGGGCGGAGACCCAGTACTTC.